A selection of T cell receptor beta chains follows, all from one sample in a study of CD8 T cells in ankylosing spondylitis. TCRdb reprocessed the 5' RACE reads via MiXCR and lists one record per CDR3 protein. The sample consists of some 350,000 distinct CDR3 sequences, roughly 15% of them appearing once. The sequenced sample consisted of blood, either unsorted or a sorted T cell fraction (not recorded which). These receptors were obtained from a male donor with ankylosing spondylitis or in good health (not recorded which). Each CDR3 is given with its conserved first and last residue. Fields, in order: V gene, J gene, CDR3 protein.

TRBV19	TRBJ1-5	CASSIVAQSNQPQHF
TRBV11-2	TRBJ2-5	CASSLGQLGGGETQYF
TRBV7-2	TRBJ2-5	CASMKGREPETQYF
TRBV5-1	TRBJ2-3	CASSLAGEVAADTQYF
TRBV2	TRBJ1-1	CASRGQRNTEAFF
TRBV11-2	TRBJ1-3	CASSTLRGHSGNTIYF
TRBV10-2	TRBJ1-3	CASGTRRSGNTIYF
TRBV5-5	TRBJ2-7	CASSLSPYEQYF
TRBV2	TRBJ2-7	CASSVLGDEQYF
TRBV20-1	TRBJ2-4	CSARDPLAKNIQYF
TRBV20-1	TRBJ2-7	CSASSGTSYEQYF
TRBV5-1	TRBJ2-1	CASSSVGTSGRKEQFF
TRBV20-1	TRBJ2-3	CSASLHRTDTQYF
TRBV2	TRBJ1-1	CASSVEGTGMNTEAFF
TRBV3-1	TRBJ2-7	CASSQDLRYEQYF
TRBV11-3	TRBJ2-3	CASKSHSGADTQYF
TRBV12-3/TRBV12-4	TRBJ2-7	CASSKGGDGNEQYF
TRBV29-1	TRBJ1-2	CSVPGGGYPGYTF
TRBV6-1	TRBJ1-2	CASSEYGTGPYGYTF
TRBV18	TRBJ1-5	CASSPPGPNQPQHF
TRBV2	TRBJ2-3	CASSEPNILQGASTDTQYF
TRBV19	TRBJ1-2	CASRRQTNYGYTF
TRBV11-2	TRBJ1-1	CASSFSRDRDRNTEAFF
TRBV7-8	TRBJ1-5	CASSLSGRRPQHF
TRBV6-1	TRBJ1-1	CAAGQWFEAFF
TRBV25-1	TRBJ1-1	CASKGRGQNTEAFF
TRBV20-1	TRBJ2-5	CSARRTAGGYQETQYF
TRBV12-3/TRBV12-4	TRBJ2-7	CASSIAKDSYEQYF
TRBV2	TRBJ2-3	CASSGTGGTDTQYF
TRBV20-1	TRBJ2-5	CSARDPASWEETQYF
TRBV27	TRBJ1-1	CASSSISFAEAFF
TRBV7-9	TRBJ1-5	CASSRDVLRPQHF
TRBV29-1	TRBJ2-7	CSVAGAGGNEQYF
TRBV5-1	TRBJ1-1	CASSRRRDTGAFF
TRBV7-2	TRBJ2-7	CASSSPGPYEQYF
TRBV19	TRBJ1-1	CASTDGENTEAFF
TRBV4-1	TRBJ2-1	CASSQDPRSYNEQFF
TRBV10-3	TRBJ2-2	CAISDRGVTGELFF
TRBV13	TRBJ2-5	CASSSGTGQETQYF
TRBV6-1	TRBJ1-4	CASSEMPARGEKLFF
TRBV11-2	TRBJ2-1	CASSNKPPGGLIYDEQFF
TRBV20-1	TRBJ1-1	CSASGTGPSPEAFF
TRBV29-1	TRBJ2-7	CSVDPSGQGNEQYF
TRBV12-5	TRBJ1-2	CASGLVPPRKYGYTF
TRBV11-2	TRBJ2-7	CASSLIRQGAYEQYF